This TCR beta chain was recovered during a study of blood T cell repertoires in COVID-19. Study background: Some COVID-19 samples were acute and others convalescent; all came from the United States, Italy and Spain. Sources were T cells, B-cell-depleted T cells, or PBMCs; the material itself was cDNA or gDNA.

V lost 0 bases and J lost 6, with 9 bases in between. This CDR3 contains 15 residues. Germline V gene data show CDR1 as KGHSH and CDR2 as LQKENI. Clones were sequenced by immunoSEQ multiplex PCR, and TCRdb holds only the in-frame ones, with some missing. In the table there are approximately 210,000 clones, less than 90% of which are singletons. Sequencing was done on a sample of peripheral blood. This sequence joins TRBV18 and TRBJ1-6; no definite D call. The receptor was isolated from a man aged 35-49 years with active or convalescent COVID-19. The CDR3 DNA reads TGTGCCAGCTCACCACCGAGCGGGGTTAATTCACCCCTCCACTTT. Encoded protein: CASSPPSGVNSPLHF.